The entry below describes one T cell receptor beta chain. Its antigen remains undetermined. Nothing much larger sits one base from this clone, and base qualities are not available. All of the isolated RNA was reverse transcribed with the High Capacity cDNA Reverse Transcription Kit, so expressed TCRB transcripts were sequenced. Naive, central memory and regulatory T cell samples underwent deep immunoSEQ sequencing, averaging approximately 3.5 million total reads per sample. Sorted cells were lysed in RLT buffer, and RNA was extracted using DNase-treated RNeasy Micro or Mini kits according to cell number. To prevent cross-contamination, every cell subset was processed on its own, while patient and healthy donor samples were processed together. The immunoSEQ multiplex PCR was used to amplify TCRB sequences from cDNA, generating 87-bp fragments that spanned the CDR3 region. Sequencing of the amplicons was done on the Illumina HiSeq platform. The paper's processing steps were these. Synthetic template baselines were used to correct PCR bias computationally, reads within Hamming distance 2 were collapsed, and singletons that could not be merged were discarded. Reads were aligned against IMGT to assign V, D and J genes, CDR3 length and insertions or deletions at six rearrangement sites. Within each subset, clonotype counts were normalized to the number of sorted cells before true diversity and Gini coefficients were calculated with the tcR R package. The overlap coefficient, calculated on TCRB nucleotide sequences, was used to quantify repertoire sharing. As a proxy for the pre-selection repertoire, out-of-frame TCRB sequences from naive cells were analyzed. Entries here come from immuneACCESS through TCRdb and include only in-frame sequences with V and J called. Some clones fail to appear in such tables; in the studies checked, an unresolved V gene covers under half of the shortfall, and the cause of the remainder is unknown. V and J calls and clone size follow that table, whereas D and trimming were derived from the DNA. Within this sample are some 230,000 clones, with 9.6% of them counted one time only. The ten largest clones add up to approximately 0.03% of the sample.

Inclusive of the bounding cysteine and phenylalanine, the CDR3 is 14 residues long. The read is trimmed to its CDR3 DNA, 42 bases read in frame from base 1. CDR1 MNHNS and CDR2 SASEGT were looked up in the germline V gene. V is pared back by 8 bases and J by 6 bases, with 17 bases lying between the germline termini. The sample belongs to a study of beta chain features in type 1 diabetes (dated by TCRdb to 2016 to 2019). General notes on the study: Mean age, gender distribution, total cell number and subset yield were not different between patients and healthy donors. A total of roughly 98,000,000 sorted cells were examined across all samples, and a strong correlation was observed between cell number per subset and RNA yield. The study compared the TCRB repertoires of sorted circulating CD4+ T cell subsets in recently diagnosed type 1 diabetes patients with those in matched healthy donors. Naive and central memory subsets were obtained from all 30 or so donors, but regulatory and stem cell-like memory subsets were isolated from only 8 patients and roughly eight healthy donors.

A single peripheral blood draw of about 120 mL on average was collected from each donor into heparinised tubes. A BD FACSAria II and a panel including CD45RO, CCR7, CD25, CD127, CD95 and CD27 were used to sort naive, central memory, regulatory and stem cell-like memory CD4+ T cells. All sorted populations exceeded 95% purity. Right away, PBMCs were isolated by Lymphoprep density gradient centrifugation and were stained directly, with no culture step. So that batch effects would be minimized, each experiment stained and sorted samples in pairs, pairing one healthy donor with one patient. Overall results and qualifications from the work: Because the HLA sub-analyses included only small numbers of individuals, any influence of HLA type on TCRB rearrangement was left unresolved. Fewer insertions and more nucleotide deletions at VDJ recombination sites were observed in patients with type 1 diabetes, implying thymic rearrangement abnormalities. Shorter templates might be favored by PCR, yet because patient and control samples were amplified and corrected together, any such skew would affect both groups equally. A moderate but significant shortening of TCRB CDR3 length was observed in type 1 diabetes patients in all four CD4+ subsets. Because cDNA was sequenced instead of genomic DNA, highly expressing activated cells could be over-represented, though the groups showed no difference in activation or CD3 levels. The naive, central memory and regulatory TCRB repertoires appeared to resemble one another more closely among patients than among healthy donors.

The sequence derives from a young woman in good health. The chain links TRBV6-1 with TRBJ2-1; D gene: possibly TRBD2, on 5 matching bases. The specimen was naive CD4+ T cells from blood. Reading the label with the study, this specimen's cell subset or site is: true naive CD4+ T cells. The DNA sequence is as follows: TGTGCCAGCTCCCCCCGACGGAGGCCCAATGAGCAGTTCTTC. This gives the protein CASSPRRRPNEQFF.